Listed here are 17 T cell receptor beta chains from one sample, sequenced in a study of blood T cell repertoires in COVID-19. Using immunoSEQ multiplex PCR, the repertoire was profiled, and TCRdb retains in-frame clones only, with some absent. The sample lists 200,000 to 300,000 clones, around 90% occurring once. Input material: peripheral blood. These TCRs come from a human donor in a cohort sampled during active COVID-19.

This clone was recorded only once. V usage is TRBV9 and J usage is TRBJ2-7, with D possibly being TRBD1 (5 bases). The CDR3 totals 15 residues. Germline V gives CDR1 SGDLS, CDR2 YYNGEE. V gave up 3 bases and J gave up 0 bases, with 13 bases separating them. The CDR3 protein is CASSARDSFSYEQYF. The DNA for the CDR3 is TGTGCCAGCAGCGCCCGTGACAGCTTCTCCTACGAGCAGTACTTC.

The gene calls are TRBV30 and TRBJ1-6, with TRBD1 as a possible D gene (6 bases). The CDR3 covers 13 residues. In germline, CDR1 is GTSNPN, CDR2 SVGIG (reference sequence). V shed 5 bases and J shed 5 bases, with 10 bases lying between them. The CDR3 sequence is CAWATGNNSPLHF. CDR3 nucleotide sequence: TGTGCCTGGGCTACAGGGAATAATTCACCCCTCCACTTT. Full variable domain (remainder filled in from reference TRBV30 and TRBJ1-6): SQTIHQWPATLVQPVGSPLSLECTVEGTSNPNLYWYRQAAGRGLQLLFYSVGIGQISSEVPQNLSASRPQDRQFILSSKKLLLSDSGFYLCAWATGNNSPLHFGNGTRLTVT.

V gene TRBV28 combines with J gene TRBJ2-7; 10 bases are shared with TRBD1. This CDR3 is built from 15 residues. V was clipped by 7 bases and J by 3 bases; unmatched bases: 9. Germline assignment: CDR1 MDHEN and CDR2 SYDVKM. In DNA, the CDR3 is TGTGCCAGCACCTCCCCCGGGACAGGGGACTACGAGCAGTACTTC. Protein: CASTSPGTGDYEQYF.

The chain links TRBV18 to TRBJ1-2; D might be TRBD1 (5 bases). CDR1 KGHSH and CDR2 LQKENI come from the germline V gene. This CDR3 is 15 amino acids long. V was pared by 3 bases and J by 4 bases, with 15 bases between. The chain's CDR3 is CASSPAGQRSYGYTF. The CDR3, as DNA: TGTGCCAGCTCACCCGCCGGACAACGTTCCTATGGCTACACCTTC.

The J gene is TRBJ1-6, the V gene TRBV11-2, with TRBD1 identical over 7 bases. J was trimmed by 0 bases and V by 1 base; bases with no gene match: 6. The CDR3 contains 18 residues. In germline, CDR1 is SGHAT, CDR2 FQNNGV. CDR3: CASSLGQGWSSYNSPLHF. In DNA, the CDR3 is TGTGCCAGCAGCTTAGGACAGGGTTGGAGCTCCTATAATTCACCCCTCCACTTT.

The chain couples TRBV30 to TRBJ1-6, with TRBD1 matching 7 bases. Losses at the gene ends were 3 bases for V and 0 bases for J; bases not matched to a gene: 14. Germline V lookup: CDR1 GTSNPN, CDR2 SVGIG (reference sequence). CDR3 length: 19 amino acids. This chain's CDR3 is CAWRRGTDYLSSYNSPLHF. DNA for the CDR3: TGTGCCTGGAGACGGGGGACAGATTATTTGAGCTCCTATAATTCACCCCTCCACTTT.

The chain is built from TRBV30 and TRBJ1-2; perhaps TRBD1 as D (5 bases). Germline assignment: CDR1 GTSNPN and CDR2 SVGIG (reference sequence). The CDR3 runs 14 residues. Trimming left V 2 bases short and J 8 bases short, with 18 bases between. In DNA, the CDR3 is TGTGCCTGGAGTTTGACAGAATTTATAAGAGGCTACACCTTC. This encodes CAWSLTEFIRGYTF.

V gene TRBV2 combines with J gene TRBJ1-4; D is ambiguous. Germline CDR1 SNHLY, CDR2 FYNNEI. V was cut by 4 bases and J by 7 bases, with 10 bases left in between. This CDR3 is built from 13 residues. The CDR3 loop reads CASSGREGEKLFF. In DNA form, the CDR3 reads TGTGCCAGCAGTGGAAGGGAGGGTGAAAAACTGTTTTTT.

The chain carries TRBV18 and TRBJ1-1; no clear D. V lost 3 bases, J lost 4 bases, and 9 bases lay in between. Per the germline V gene, CDR1 is KGHSH and CDR2 is LQKENI. The CDR3 loop spans 13 amino acids. The CDR3 loop reads CASSPARSTEAFF. The CDR3 DNA reads as TGTGCCAGCTCACCGGCTCGGAGCACTGAAGCTTTCTTT.

The rearrangement uses TRBV27 and TRBJ2-2; 14 nucleotides agree with TRBD2. Trimming removed 8 bases from V and 1 base from J; junction bases left unmatched: 15. Germline CDR1 is MNHEY and CDR2 is SMNVEV (reference sequence). CDR3 size: 20 residues. DNA of the CDR3: TGTGCCAGCCTGAGGACTAGCGGGAGGTCCAGGCTTCTGAACACCGGGGAGCTGTTTTTT. It codes for CASLRTSGRSRLLNTGELFF.

The chain is built from TRBV7-2 and TRBJ1-6, with D perhaps TRBD1 (6 bases). CDR3 length equals 16 residues. CDR1 and CDR2 (germline): SGHTA, FQGNSA. Trimming took off 7 bases at V and 0 bases at J, with 13 bases between the two ends. Here the CDR3 DNA reads TGTGCCAGCACTCCGGGACATAGCTCCTATAATTCACCCCTCCACTTT. Translated: CASTPGHSSYNSPLHF.

In its sample, this clone was seen once. V and J are TRBV18 and TRBJ1-5, with 7 nucleotides matching TRBD1. The CDR3 is made up of 15 amino acids. Unmatched junction bases numbered 8, after V lost 6 bases and J lost 3 bases. CDR1 is KGHSH and CDR2 is LQKENI in the germline V gene. CDR3 loop: CASSVRGRVNQPQHF. Here the CDR3 DNA reads TGTGCCAGCTCGGTAAGGGGGCGCGTCAATCAGCCCCAGCATTTT.

J is TRBJ2-7 and V is TRBV15, with 8 bases identical to TRBD2. Germline CDR1 is LNHNV and CDR2 is YYDKDF (reference sequence). V was clipped by 5 bases and J by 2 bases; unmatched bases: 8. The CDR3 sequence is 15 residues long. The CDR3 nucleotides read TGTGCCACCAGCCCCGGTCTAGCGGGTGCCTACGAGCAGTACTTC. Encoded protein: CATSPGLAGAYEQYF.

This chain's CDR3 is CATFRTSGLGETQYF. The CDR3 region has the DNA TGTGCCACCTTCAGGACTAGCGGACTGGGGGAGACCCAGTACTTC. The chain combines TRBV6-5 with TRBJ2-5; 10 bases match TRBD2. V lost 10 bases to trimming and J lost 5 bases; unmatched junction nucleotides: 13. There are 15 residues in the CDR3. In germline, CDR1 is MNHEY, CDR2 SVGAGI.

This chain links TRBV30 with TRBJ1-6, with D possibly matching TRBD1 (6 bases). The CDR3 sequence is 13 residues long. Germline CDR1 is GTSNPN and CDR2 is SVGIG (reference sequence). V lost 5 bases and J lost 7, with 12 bases in between. The CDR3 region is CAWGMTGNSPLHF. CDR3 DNA: TGTGCCTGGGGGATGACAGGAAATTCACCCCTCCACTTT. Drawing the rest from reference TRBV30 and TRBJ1-6, the complete variable domain is SQTIHQWPATLVQPVGSPLSLECTVEGTSNPNLYWYRQAAGRGLQLLFYSVGIGQISSEVPQNLSASRPQDRQFILSSKKLLLSDSGFYLCAWGMTGNSPLHFGNGTRLTVT.

The chain employs TRBV6-1 and TRBJ2-1; maybe TRBD1 (6 bases). The germline V gene has CDR1 MNHNS and CDR2 SASEGT. The CDR3 has 15 amino acids. V lost 0 bases and J lost 6, with 12 bases in between. The DNA of the CDR3 is TGTGCCAGCAGTGAAGCCCTGGGACATTTCAATGAGCAGTTCTTC. This translates into CASSEALGHFNEQFF.

The rearrangement joins TRBV5-4 to TRBJ2-1, with 10 bases matching TRBD2. Germline CDR1 reads SGHNT; CDR2 reads YYREEE (reference sequence). The CDR3 length is 16 residues. V lost 4 bases to trimming and J lost 2 bases; unmatched junction nucleotides: 6. The CDR3 loop reads CASSTPSGGTYNEQFF. The CDR3 DNA is TGTGCCAGCAGCACACCTAGCGGGGGAACCTACAATGAGCAGTTCTTC.